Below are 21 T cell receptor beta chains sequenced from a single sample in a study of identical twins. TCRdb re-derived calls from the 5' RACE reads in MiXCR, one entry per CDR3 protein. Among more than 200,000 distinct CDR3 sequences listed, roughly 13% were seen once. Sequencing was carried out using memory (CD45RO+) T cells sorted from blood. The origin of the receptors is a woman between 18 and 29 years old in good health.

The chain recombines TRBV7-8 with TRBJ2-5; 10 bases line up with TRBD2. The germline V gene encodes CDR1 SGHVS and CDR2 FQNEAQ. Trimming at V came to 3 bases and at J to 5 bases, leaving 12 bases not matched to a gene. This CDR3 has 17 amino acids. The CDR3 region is CASSFRRRLAGEETQYF. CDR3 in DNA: TGTGCCAGCAGCTTTAGACGACGGCTAGCGGGGGAGGAGACCCAGTACTTC.

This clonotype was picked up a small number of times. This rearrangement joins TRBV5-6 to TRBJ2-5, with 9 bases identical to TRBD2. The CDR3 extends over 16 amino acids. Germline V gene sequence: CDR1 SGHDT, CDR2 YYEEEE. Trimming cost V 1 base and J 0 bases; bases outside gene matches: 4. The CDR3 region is CASSLRLAGNQETQYF. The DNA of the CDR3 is TGTGCCAGCAGCTTGAGGCTAGCGGGGAACCAAGAGACCCAGTACTTC.

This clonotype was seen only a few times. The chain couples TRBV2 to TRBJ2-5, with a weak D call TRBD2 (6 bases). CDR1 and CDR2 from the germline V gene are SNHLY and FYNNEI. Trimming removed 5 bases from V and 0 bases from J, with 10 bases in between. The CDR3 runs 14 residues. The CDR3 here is CASSMTRNQETQYF. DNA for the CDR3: TGTGCCAGCAGTATGACTAGAAACCAAGAGACCCAGTACTTC. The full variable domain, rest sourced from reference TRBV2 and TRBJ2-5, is EPEVTQTPSHQVTQMGQEVILRCVPISNHLYFYWYRQILGQKVEFLVSFYNNEISEKSEIFDDQFSVERPDGSNFTLKIRSTKLEDSAMYFCASSMTRNQETQYFGPGTRLLVL.

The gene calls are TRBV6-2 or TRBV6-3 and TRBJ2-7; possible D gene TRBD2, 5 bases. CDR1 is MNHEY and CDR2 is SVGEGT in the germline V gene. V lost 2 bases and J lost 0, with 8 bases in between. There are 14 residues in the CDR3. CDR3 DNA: TGTGCCAGCAGTTACCCGGACTTCTCCTACGAGCAGTACTTC. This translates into CASSYPDFSYEQYF.

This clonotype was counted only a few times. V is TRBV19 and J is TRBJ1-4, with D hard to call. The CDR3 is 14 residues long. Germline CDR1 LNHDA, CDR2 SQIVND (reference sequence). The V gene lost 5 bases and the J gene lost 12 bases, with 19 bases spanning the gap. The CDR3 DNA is TGTGCCAGTAGTCCGGGCGGTCGGAATGCGGAACTGTTTTTT. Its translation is CASSPGGRNAELFF.

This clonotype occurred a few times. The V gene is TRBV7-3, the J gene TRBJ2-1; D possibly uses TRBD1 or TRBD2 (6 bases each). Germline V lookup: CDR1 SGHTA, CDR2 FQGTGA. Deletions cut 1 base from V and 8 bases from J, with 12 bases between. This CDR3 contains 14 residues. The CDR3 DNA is TGTGCCAGCAGCTTAATATCGGGGGCCGATGAGCAGTTCTTC. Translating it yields CASSLISGADEQFF.

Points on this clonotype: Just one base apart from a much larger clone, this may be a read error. CDR3 sequence (DNA): TGCAGTGTTAGGACTAGCGGGAGATCCGATGAGCAGTTCTTC. Translating it yields CSVRTSGRSDEQFF. The genes are TRBV20-1 and TRBJ2-1; 13 positions agree with TRBD2. CDR3 size: 14 residues. V lost 7 bases to trimming and J lost 8 bases; unmatched junction nucleotides: 8. Per germline, CDR1 DFQATT and CDR2 SNEGSKA (reference sequence).

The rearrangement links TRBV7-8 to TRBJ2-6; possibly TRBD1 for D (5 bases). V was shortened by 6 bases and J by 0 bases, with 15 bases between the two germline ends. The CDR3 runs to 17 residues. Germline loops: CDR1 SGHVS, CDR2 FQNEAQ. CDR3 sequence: CASSDGAGRSGANVLTF. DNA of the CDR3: TGTGCCAGCAGTGATGGGGCAGGGCGCTCTGGGGCCAACGTCCTGACTTTC.

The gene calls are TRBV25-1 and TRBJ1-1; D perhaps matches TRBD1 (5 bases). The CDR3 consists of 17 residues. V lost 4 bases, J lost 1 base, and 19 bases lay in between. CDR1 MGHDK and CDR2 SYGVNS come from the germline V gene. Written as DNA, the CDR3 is TGTGCCAGCAGTGCGATGGGGATCGGACACCGGAACACTGAAGCTTTCTTT. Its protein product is CASSAMGIGHRNTEAFF. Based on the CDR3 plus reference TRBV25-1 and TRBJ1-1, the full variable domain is EADIYQTPRYLVIGTGKKITLECSQTMGHDKMYWYQQDPGMELHLIHYSYGVNSTEKGDLSSESTVSRIRTEHFPLTLESARPSHTSQYLCASSAMGIGHRNTEAFFGQGTRLTVV.

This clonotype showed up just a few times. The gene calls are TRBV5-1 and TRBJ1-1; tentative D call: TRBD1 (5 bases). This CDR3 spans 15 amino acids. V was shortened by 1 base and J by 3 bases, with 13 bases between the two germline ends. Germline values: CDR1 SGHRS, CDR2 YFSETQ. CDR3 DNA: TGCGCCAGCAGCTTGACGGCCCCGGGGGACACTGAAGCTTTCTTT. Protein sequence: CASSLTAPGDTEAFF.

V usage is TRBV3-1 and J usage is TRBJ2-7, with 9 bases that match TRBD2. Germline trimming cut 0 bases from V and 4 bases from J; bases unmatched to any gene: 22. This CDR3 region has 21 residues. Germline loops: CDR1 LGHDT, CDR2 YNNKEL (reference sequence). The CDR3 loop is CASSQDGPKMLSGSKRYEQYF. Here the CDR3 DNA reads TGTGCCAGCAGCCAAGATGGCCCCAAGATGCTTAGCGGGAGTAAGAGGTACGAGCAGTACTTC.

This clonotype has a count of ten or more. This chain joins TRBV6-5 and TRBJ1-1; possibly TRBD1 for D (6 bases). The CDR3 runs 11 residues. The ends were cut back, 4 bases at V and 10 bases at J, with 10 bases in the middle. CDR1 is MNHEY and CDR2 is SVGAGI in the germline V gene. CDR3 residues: CASSSYRVAFF. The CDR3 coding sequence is TGTGCCAGCAGTTCTTACAGGGTAGCTTTCTTT.

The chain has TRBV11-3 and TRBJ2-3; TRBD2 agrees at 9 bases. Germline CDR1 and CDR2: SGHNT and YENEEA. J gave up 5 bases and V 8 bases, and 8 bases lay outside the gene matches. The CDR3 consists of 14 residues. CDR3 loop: CASARGGAEDTQYF. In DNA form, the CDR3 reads TGTGCCAGCGCCCGCGGGGGGGCGGAAGATACGCAGTATTTT. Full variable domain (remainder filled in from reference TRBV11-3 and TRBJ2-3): EAGVVQSPRYKIIEKKQPVAFWCNPISGHNTLYWYLQNLGQGPELLIRYENEEAVDDSQLPKDRFSAERLKGVDSTLKIQPAELGDSAVYLCASARGGAEDTQYFGPGTRLTVL.

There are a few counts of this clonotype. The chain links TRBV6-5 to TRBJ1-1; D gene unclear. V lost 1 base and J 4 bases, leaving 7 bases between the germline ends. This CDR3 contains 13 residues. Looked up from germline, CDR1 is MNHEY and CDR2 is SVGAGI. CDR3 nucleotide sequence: TGTGCCAGCAGTTACTTCTCTGGCACTGAAGCTTTCTTT. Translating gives CASSYFSGTEAFF.

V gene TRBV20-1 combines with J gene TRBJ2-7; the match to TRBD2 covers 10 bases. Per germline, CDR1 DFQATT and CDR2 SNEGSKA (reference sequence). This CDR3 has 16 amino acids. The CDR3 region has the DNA TGCAGGACCGAAGAACTAGCGGGACCTAACTCCTACGAGCAGTACTTC. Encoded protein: CRTEELAGPNSYEQYF.

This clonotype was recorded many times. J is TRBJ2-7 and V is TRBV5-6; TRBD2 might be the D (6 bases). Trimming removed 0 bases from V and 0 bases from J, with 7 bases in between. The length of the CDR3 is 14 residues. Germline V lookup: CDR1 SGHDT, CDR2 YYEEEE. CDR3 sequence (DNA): TGTGCCAGCAGCTTGGGGGGGGACTCCTACGAGCAGTACTTC. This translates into CASSLGGDSYEQYF.

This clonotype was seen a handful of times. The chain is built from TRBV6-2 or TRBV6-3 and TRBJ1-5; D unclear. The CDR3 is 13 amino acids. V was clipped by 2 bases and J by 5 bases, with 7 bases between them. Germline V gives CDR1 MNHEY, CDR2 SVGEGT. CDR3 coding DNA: TGTGCCAGCAGTTACGAGGACTATCAGCCCCAGCATTTT. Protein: CASSYEDYQPQHF.

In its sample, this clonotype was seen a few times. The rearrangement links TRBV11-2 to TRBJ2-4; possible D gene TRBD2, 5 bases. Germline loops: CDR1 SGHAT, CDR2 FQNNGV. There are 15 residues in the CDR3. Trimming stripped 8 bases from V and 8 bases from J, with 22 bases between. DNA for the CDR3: TGTGCCAGCGAGCTTAGATCCGGGATTGGGGACATTCAGTACTTC. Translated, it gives CASELRSGIGDIQYF. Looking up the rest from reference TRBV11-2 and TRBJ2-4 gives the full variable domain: EAGVAQSPRYKIIEKRQSVAFWCNPISGHATLYWYQQILGQGPKLLIQFQNNGVVDDSQLPKDRFSAERLKGVDSTLKIQPAKLEDSAVYLCASELRSGIGDIQYFGAGTRLSVL.

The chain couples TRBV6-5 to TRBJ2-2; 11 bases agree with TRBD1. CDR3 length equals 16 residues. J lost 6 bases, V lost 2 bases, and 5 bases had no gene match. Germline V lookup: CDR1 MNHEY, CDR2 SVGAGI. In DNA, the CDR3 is TGTGCCAGCAGTTACAATGGACAGGGGGCGTCCGGGGAGCTGTTTTTT. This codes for CASSYNGQGASGELFF.

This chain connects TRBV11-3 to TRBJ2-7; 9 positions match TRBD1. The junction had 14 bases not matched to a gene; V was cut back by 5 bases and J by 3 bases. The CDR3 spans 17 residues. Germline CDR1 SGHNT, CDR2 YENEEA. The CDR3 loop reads CASSPRGGGTGNYEQYF. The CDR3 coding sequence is TGTGCCAGCAGCCCCAGGGGAGGGGGGACAGGGAACTACGAGCAGTACTTC.

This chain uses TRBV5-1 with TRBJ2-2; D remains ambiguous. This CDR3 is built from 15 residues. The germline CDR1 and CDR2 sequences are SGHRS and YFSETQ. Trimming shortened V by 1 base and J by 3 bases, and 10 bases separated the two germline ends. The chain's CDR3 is CASSLFGLDTGELFF. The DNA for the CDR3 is TGCGCCAGCAGCTTGTTCGGGCTCGACACCGGGGAGCTGTTTTTT.